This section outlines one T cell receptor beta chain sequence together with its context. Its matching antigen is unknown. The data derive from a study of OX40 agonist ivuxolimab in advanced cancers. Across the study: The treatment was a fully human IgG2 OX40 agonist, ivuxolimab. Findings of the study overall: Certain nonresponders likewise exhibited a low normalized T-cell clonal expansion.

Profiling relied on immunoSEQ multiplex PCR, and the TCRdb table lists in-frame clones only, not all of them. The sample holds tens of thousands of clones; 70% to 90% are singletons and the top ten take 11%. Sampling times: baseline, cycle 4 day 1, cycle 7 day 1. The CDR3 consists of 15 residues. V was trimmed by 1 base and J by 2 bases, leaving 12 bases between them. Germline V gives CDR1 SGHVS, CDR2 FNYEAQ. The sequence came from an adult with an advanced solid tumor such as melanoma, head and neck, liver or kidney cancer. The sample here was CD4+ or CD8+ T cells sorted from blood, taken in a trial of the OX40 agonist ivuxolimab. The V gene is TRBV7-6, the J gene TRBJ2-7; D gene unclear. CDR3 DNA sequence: TGTGCCAGCAGCTTAGATTCCGGTTTACCCTACGAGCAGTACTTC. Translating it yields CASSLDSGLPYEQYF. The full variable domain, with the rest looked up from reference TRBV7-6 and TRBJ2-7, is GAGVSQSPRYKVTKRGQDVALRCDPISGHVSLYWYRQALGQGPEFLTYFNYEAQQDKSGLPNDRFSAERPEGSISTLTIQRTEQRDSAMYRCASSLDSGLPYEQYFGPGTRLTVT.